These 26 T cell receptor beta chains were sequenced from one sample in a study of post-analysis software for immune sequencing data. Notes on the study in general: Five or six TRBV segments were significantly more frequent in patients than in controls. TRBV5-6, TRBV5-1 and TRBV20-1 were among these segments.

Tagging with unique molecular identifiers was a feature of the TCR beta cDNA libraries. One entry per CDR3 protein, called by TCRdb with MiXCR from the PCR reads. The table records roughly 600,000 distinct CDR3 sequences, about 40% of them present only once. These receptors have no known antigen. Source material: blood. Receptor source: a girl between 10 and 17 years old with multiple sclerosis.

This clonotype was detected a few times. The gene calls are TRBV5-1 and TRBJ2-3; D unresolved. Germline lookup yields CDR1 SGHRS and CDR2 YFSETQ. This CDR3 spans 13 amino acids. V was cut by 0 bases and J by 5 bases, with 7 bases left in between. DNA for the CDR3: TGCGCCAGCAGCTTGGCGGCCAGAGATACGCAGTATTTT. Translation gives CASSLAARDTQYF.

This clonotype was observed a few times. The J gene is TRBJ2-7, the V gene TRBV12-3 or TRBV12-4, with 8 bases identical to TRBD1. This CDR3 has 16 residues. V dropped 5 bases and J dropped 5; count of bases not matched to a gene: 14. CDR3 bases: TGTGCCAGCAGTCCGACAGGGGATAGGGGTTTCGACGAGCAGTACTTC. Translating it yields CASSPTGDRGFDEQYF.

This chain joins TRBV27 and TRBJ2-5; 11 bases line up with TRBD2. Germline loops: CDR1 MNHEY, CDR2 SMNVEV (reference sequence). The CDR3 runs 14 residues. V lost 5 bases and J lost 4; bases outside the gene matches: 3. CDR3 nucleotides: TGTGCCAGCAGTATACTAGCGGGAGCAGAGACCCAGTACTTC. The encoded protein is CASSILAGAETQYF.

This clonotype has a single count. The chain couples TRBV7-2 to TRBJ2-5; D call uncertain. V lost 3 bases to trimming and J lost 3 bases, with 11 bases between them. Germline loops: CDR1 SGHTA, CDR2 FQGNSA. The CDR3 covers 14 residues. CDR3 coding DNA: TGTGCCAGCAGCTTTTATGGGGTAGAAGAGACCCAGTACTTC. Residues: CASSFYGVEETQYF.

The V call is TRBV9, the J call TRBJ2-2; tentatively, D is TRBD1 or TRBD2 (5 bases each). Germline V lookup: CDR1 SGDLS, CDR2 YYNGEE. This CDR3 is 16 amino acids long. The ends were cut back, 2 bases at V and 3 bases at J, with 14 bases in the middle. For the CDR3, the DNA is TGTGCCAGCAGCGTGGTGAGGGGTTCGGACACCGGGGAGCTGTTTTTT. Amino acids: CASSVVRGSDTGELFF.

CDR3 sequence reads: CAISNPGQETQYF. The CDR3, as DNA: TGTGCCATCAGCAATCCGGGACAAGAGACCCAGTACTTC. The rearrangement links TRBV10-3 to TRBJ2-5; possible D gene TRBD2, 5 bases. The CDR3 covers 13 residues. Germline CDR1 is ENHRY and CDR2 is SYGVKD. V lost 6 bases, J lost 2 bases, and 10 bases lay in between.

The chain carries TRBV10-2 and TRBJ2-3; 11 positions agree with TRBD2. The CDR3 has 16 residues. Germline loops: CDR1 WSHSY, CDR2 SAAADI. Losses at the gene ends were 3 bases for V and 4 bases for J; bases not matched to a gene: 6. CDR3 in amino acids: CASSDRLAGRADTQYF. In DNA, the CDR3 is TGCGCCAGCAGTGACCGACTAGCGGGAAGGGCAGATACGCAGTATTTT.

This chain uses TRBV12-3 or TRBV12-4 with TRBJ1-5; TRBD1 aligns across 7 bases. The trim removed 6 bases at V and 7 bases at J, leaving 9 bases unmatched. This CDR3 comprises 14 residues. The DNA of the CDR3 is TGTGCCAGCAGGTGGACAGGCGGGAACCAGCCCCAGCATTTT. Translating it yields CASRWTGGNQPQHF.

About this clonotype itself: At one of its ends the junction is not consistent with the germline gene, which may arise from a read error. The chain employs TRBV12-3 or TRBV12-4 and TRBJ2-2; 13 bases are shared with TRBD2. The CDR3 has 19 residues. The CDR3 bases are TGTGCCAGCATCTGGACTAGCGGGAGACTTATAGACTCGGGCGGGGAGCGGTTTTTT. It is translated as CASIWTSGRLIDSGGERFF.

The chain joins TRBV24-1 to TRBJ2-1; the D gene is possibly TRBD1 (6 bases). V dropped 3 bases and J dropped 9 bases, with 14 bases sitting between them. The germline gives CDR1 KGHDR, CDR2 SFDVKD. This CDR3 spans 14 amino acids. The CDR3 DNA is TGTGCCACCAGTGATCCCCCCCCCAGGGGTGAGCAGTTCTTC. Its translation is CATSDPPPRGEQFF.

The chain combines TRBV12-3 or TRBV12-4 with TRBJ2-7, with 10 positions matching TRBD1. With V trimmed by 11 bases and J by 2 bases, 12 bases remained unmatched. The CDR3 is made up of 15 amino acids. The chain's CDR3 is CAGNRRDRGAYEQYF. The DNA for the CDR3 is TGTGCCGGCAATCGGCGGGACAGGGGTGCCTACGAGCAGTACTTC.

The chain joins TRBV5-1 to TRBJ2-7; D call uncertain. The germline V gene encodes CDR1 SGHRS and CDR2 YFSETQ. The CDR3 is 16 residues long. V was shortened by 0 bases and J by 1 base, with 14 bases between the two germline ends. The CDR3 region has the DNA TGCGCCAGCAGCTTGGACGCAGGCGGCCTATCCTACGAGCAGTACTTC. Residues: CASSLDAGGLSYEQYF.

The chain carries TRBV24-1 and TRBJ2-1, with 8 bases fitting TRBD2. After removal of 2 bases from V and 15 bases from J, the junction contained 8 bases not matched to a gene. The CDR3 is 13 residues long. From germline, CDR1 is KGHDR and CDR2 SFDVKD. In DNA, the CDR3 is TGTGCCACCAGTGATTGGAAGGGACTAGGTCCGTTCTTC. Protein product: CATSDWKGLGPFF.

This clonotype was detected a few times. In DNA, the CDR3 is TGTGCCAGCAGTTCCAGGGACAGGGCCCCCTCCTACGAGCAGTACTTC. This encodes CASSSRDRAPSYEQYF. This chain connects TRBV12-3 or TRBV12-4 to TRBJ2-7; 9 bases are shared with TRBD1. V lost 4 bases to trimming and J lost 0 bases; unmatched junction nucleotides: 7. The CDR3 spans 16 residues.

This clonotype turned up a few times. This chain uses TRBV28 with TRBJ2-1; D gene unclear. The CDR3 runs to 14 residues. Trimming left V 3 bases short and J 0 bases short, with 6 bases between. CDR1 MDHEN and CDR2 SYDVKM come from the germline V gene. CDR3 coding DNA: TGTGCCAGCAGTTTGTCCAGCTCCTACAATGAGCAGTTCTTC. The encoded protein is CASSLSSSYNEQFF.

The chain has TRBV9 and TRBJ1-5; weak D call: TRBD1 (6 bases). Germline V CDR1 and CDR2: SGDLS, YYNGEE. Trimming took off 0 bases at V and 7 bases at J, with 11 bases between the two ends. The CDR3 is made up of 14 amino acids. CDR3: CASSVGGGYQPQHF. DNA of the CDR3: TGTGCCAGCAGCGTAGGAGGGGGGTACCAGCCCCAGCATTTT. Based on the CDR3 plus reference TRBV9 and TRBJ1-5, the full variable domain is DSGVTQTPKHLITATGQRVTLRCSPRSGDLSVYWYQQSLDQGLQFLIQYYNGEERAKGNILERFSAQQFPDLHSELNLSSLELGDSALYFCASSVGGGYQPQHFGDGTRLSIL.

The V and J genes are TRBV5-1 and TRBJ1-4; possibly TRBD1 for D (5 bases). The CDR3 consists of 15 residues. Trimming cost V 0 bases and J 8 bases, with 14 bases left between them. The germline V gene encodes CDR1 SGHRS and CDR2 YFSETQ. CDR3 residues: CASSLDGQGREKLFF. The CDR3 bases are TGCGCCAGCAGCTTGGATGGGCAGGGAAGGGAAAAACTGTTTTTT.

The chain employs TRBV4-1 and TRBJ1-1, with 7 positions matching TRBD1. Per germline, CDR1 MGHRA and CDR2 YSYEKL. V gave up 4 bases and J gave up 3 bases; unmatched junction bases: 5. The CDR3 has 14 residues. The CDR3 is CASSRYDRDTEAFF. For the CDR3, the DNA is TGCGCCAGCAGCCGATACGACAGGGACACTGAAGCTTTCTTT.

The chain couples TRBV29-1 to TRBJ2-1; TRBD2 matches at 10 bases. V shed 5 bases, J shed 9 bases, and the junction held 7 bases outside the gene matches. Per the germline V gene, CDR1 is SQVTM and CDR2 is ANQGSEA. The CDR3 contains 13 residues. The CDR3 sequence: CSVSGRAVGEQFF. The CDR3 coding sequence is TGCAGCGTTAGCGGGAGGGCCGTCGGTGAGCAGTTCTTC.

J is TRBJ1-2 and V is TRBV6-6; the match to TRBD1 covers 11 bases. The V and J ends lost 6 bases and 5 bases, in that order; junction bases with no gene match: 8. This CDR3 has 15 amino acids. CDR1 and CDR2 (germline): MNHNY, SVGAGI (reference sequence). CDR3 bases: TGTGCCAGCAGGAGGGACAGGGGGGTTTGGTATGGCTACACCTTC. Translated, it gives CASRRDRGVWYGYTF.

This chain uses TRBV12-3 or TRBV12-4 with TRBJ2-1; D is unclear. Trimming took 2 bases from V and 5 from J, leaving 19 bases between them. This CDR3 region has 17 residues. The CDR3 DNA is TGTGCCAGCAGTTTATGGACCTACCGAACTCCTCACAATGAGCAGTTCTTC. Its protein is CASSLWTYRTPHNEQFF.

The sample holds a few counts of this clonotype. The chain recombines TRBV6-1 with TRBJ2-5; D is ambiguous. The CDR3 totals 13 residues. V was cut by 4 bases and J by 5 bases, with 11 bases left in between. The germline gives CDR1 MNHNS, CDR2 SASEGT. CDR3 sequence (DNA): TGTGCCAGCAGTGGAGGAGCGCAGGAGACCCAGTACTTC. Protein sequence: CASSGGAQETQYF.

The chain employs TRBV6-6 and TRBJ2-1; tentative D call: TRBD2 (5 bases). Germline CDR1 MNHNY, CDR2 SVGAGI (reference sequence). V was trimmed by 6 bases and J by 4 bases, leaving 16 bases between them. The CDR3 sequence is 15 residues long. This chain's CDR3 is CASSPSGATYNEQFF. In DNA, the CDR3 is TGTGCCAGCAGCCCAAGCGGAGCAACTTACAATGAGCAGTTCTTC.

This sequence joins TRBV20-1 and TRBJ2-7, with D perhaps TRBD1 (5 bases). The germline V gene has CDR1 DFQATT and CDR2 SNEGSKA (reference sequence). V was shortened by 5 bases and J by 3 bases, with 11 bases between the two germline ends. The CDR3 runs to 12 residues. The CDR3 sequence: CSAALDNYEQYF. In nucleotides, the CDR3 is TGCAGTGCTGCCCTGGACAACTACGAGCAGTACTTC.

This clonotype came up a few times. The rearrangement uses TRBV12-3 or TRBV12-4 and TRBJ2-4, with D perhaps given as TRBD1 or TRBD2 (5 bases each). V was trimmed by 5 bases and J by 2 bases, leaving 16 bases between them. The CDR3 length is 16 residues. Here the CDR3 DNA reads TGTGCCAGCAGTCTCGCCGGGACCGCCTCCAAAAACATTCAGTACTTC. This translates into CASSLAGTASKNIQYF.

This clonotype was seen many times. The chain is built from TRBV12-3 or TRBV12-4 and TRBJ2-7, with TRBD1 as a possible D gene (7 bases). This CDR3 spans 14 amino acids. Trimming removed 5 bases at V and 0 bases at J, with 11 bases between. DNA of the CDR3: TGTGCCAGCAGTCAGGGGGGTACCTCCTACGAGCAGTACTTC. It is translated as CASSQGGTSYEQYF.